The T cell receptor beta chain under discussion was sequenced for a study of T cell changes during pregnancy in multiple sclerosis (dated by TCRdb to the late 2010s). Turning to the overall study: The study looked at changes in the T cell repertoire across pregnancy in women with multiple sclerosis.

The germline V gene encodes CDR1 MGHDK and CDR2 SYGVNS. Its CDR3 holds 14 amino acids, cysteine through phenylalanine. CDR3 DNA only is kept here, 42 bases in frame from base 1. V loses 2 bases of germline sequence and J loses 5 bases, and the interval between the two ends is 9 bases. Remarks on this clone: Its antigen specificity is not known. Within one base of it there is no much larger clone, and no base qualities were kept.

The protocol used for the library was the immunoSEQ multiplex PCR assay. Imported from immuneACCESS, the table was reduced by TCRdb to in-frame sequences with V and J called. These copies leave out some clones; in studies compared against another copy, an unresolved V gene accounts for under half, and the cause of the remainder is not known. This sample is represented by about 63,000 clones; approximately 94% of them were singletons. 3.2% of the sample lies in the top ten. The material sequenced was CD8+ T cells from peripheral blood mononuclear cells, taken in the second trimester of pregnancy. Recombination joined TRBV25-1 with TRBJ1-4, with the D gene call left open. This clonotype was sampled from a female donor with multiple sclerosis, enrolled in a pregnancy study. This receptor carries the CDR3 CASSEVGSNEKLFF. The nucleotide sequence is TGTGCCAGCAGTGAAGTGGGCAGCAATGAAAAACTGTTTTTT.